Below, 16 T cell receptor beta chains from the same sample are listed, as sequenced in a study of cytomegalovirus exposure and HLA in healthy donors. Both 60 Vbeta primers and 13 Jbeta primers went into the PCR. The protocol was immunoSEQ multiplex PCR, while the TCRdb copy is restricted to in-frame clones and leaves out a portion. The sample contains under 200,000 clones, roughly 80% of which appear only once. The sample was PBMCs. The receptors were sampled from a man aged 40-50 years in good health and CMV-seropositive.

The V gene is TRBV7-8, the J gene TRBJ2-2, with 10 bases matching TRBD1. This CDR3 region has 15 residues. Trimming at V came to 7 bases and at J to 8 bases, leaving 10 bases not matched to a gene. Germline lookup yields CDR1 SGHVS and CDR2 FQNEAQ. CDR3 sequence: CASKRDRGLLGELFF. The CDR3 nucleotides read TGTGCCAGCAAAAGGGACAGGGGTTTGTTGGGGGAGCTGTTTTTT.

The chain joins TRBV5-1 to TRBJ1-5; D ambiguous. The germline CDR1 and CDR2 sequences are SGHRS and YFSETQ. With 0 bases removed from V and 1 base from J, the gap between germline ends came to 8 bases. CDR3 length: 15 amino acids. The CDR3 is CASSLAGSSNQPQHF. Here the CDR3 DNA reads TGCGCCAGCAGCTTGGCGGGGTCAAGCAATCAGCCCCAGCATTTT.

CDR3 nucleotide sequence: TGTGCCAGCAGCTCTAGCGGGGGACGCGCGGACGAGCAGTACTTC. This encodes CASSSSGGRADEQYF. This chain uses TRBV7-9 with TRBJ2-7; 10 nucleotides line up with TRBD2. The CDR3 covers 15 residues. Per germline, CDR1 SEHNR and CDR2 FQNEAQ (reference sequence). Trimming removed 4 bases from V and 5 bases from J; junction bases left unmatched: 8. Full variable domain (missing parts from reference TRBV7-9 and TRBJ2-7): DTGVSQNPRHKITKRGQNVTFRCDPISEHNRLYWYRQTLGQGPEFLTYFQNEAQLEKSRLLSDRFSAERPKGSFSTLEIQRTEQGDSAMYLCASSSSGGRADEQYFGPGTRLTVT.

Of note for this clone: The junction departs from germline at one end; a sequencing error may be responsible. The chain recombines TRBV30 with TRBJ1-5; D is undetermined. Germline-derived CDR1 and CDR2 are GTSNPN and SVGIG (reference sequence). The CDR3 length is 13 residues. The CDR3 DNA sequence: TGTGCCTGTAGTGACGGTAGCAATCAGCCCCAGCATTTT. It codes for CACSDGSNQPQHF.

The chain recombines TRBV9 with TRBJ2-3, with a weak D call TRBD2 (5 bases). V gave up 4 bases and J gave up 1 base, with 10 bases separating them. The V gene's germline CDR1 is SGDLS and CDR2 YYNGEE. This CDR3 contains 14 residues. The CDR3 here is CASSPRRGTDTQYF. The CDR3 DNA reads TGTGCCAGCAGCCCGAGGCGGGGCACAGATACGCAGTATTTT. Supplemented by reference TRBV9 and TRBJ2-3, the full variable domain reads DSGVTQTPKHLITATGQRVTLRCSPRSGDLSVYWYQQSLDQGLQFLIQYYNGEERAKGNILERFSAQQFPDLHSELNLSSLELGDSALYFCASSPRRGTDTQYFGPGTRLTVL.

The chain joins TRBV4-3 to TRBJ2-5; D unclear. Germline CDR1 reads LGHNA; CDR2 reads YSLEER. The germline V and J ends were trimmed by 0 bases and 5 bases, with 13 bases remaining between them. The CDR3 has 15 residues. CDR3 amino acids: CASSQDKQIWETQYF. Here the CDR3 DNA reads TGCGCCAGCAGCCAAGATAAACAGATCTGGGAGACCCAGTACTTC.

The chain links TRBV5-1 to TRBJ2-2; the D gene is possibly TRBD1 (6 bases). The CDR3 totals 15 residues. Looked up from germline, CDR1 is SGHRS and CDR2 is YFSETQ. V shed 2 bases and J shed 2 bases, with 10 bases lying between them. CDR3 coding DNA: TGCGCCAGCAGCTTCCTGACAGGAAACACCGGGGAGCTGTTTTTT. Encoded protein: CASSFLTGNTGELFF.

V gene TRBV30 combines with J gene TRBJ1-3; D perhaps matches TRBD1 (5 bases). Per germline, CDR1 GTSNPN and CDR2 SVGIG (reference sequence). V was cut by 0 bases and J by 4 bases, with 13 bases left in between. The CDR3 is 15 residues long. The DNA of the CDR3 is TGTGCCTGGAGTGTACGGGCAGGGCAGGGAAACACCATATATTTT. Amino acids: CAWSVRAGQGNTIYF.

The chain joins TRBV7-3 to TRBJ1-2; 7 positions match TRBD1. With V trimmed by 3 bases and J by 8 bases, 6 bases remained unmatched. CDR1 SGHTA and CDR2 FQGTGA come from the germline V gene. CDR3 size: 13 residues. CDR3 nucleotides: TGTGCCAGCAGCTTGACAGGGATGGGAGGCTACACCTTC. Protein product: CASSLTGMGGYTF.

The J gene is TRBJ1-5, the V gene TRBV10-2, with 11 bases matching TRBD1. CDR1 WSHSY and CDR2 SAAADI come from the germline V gene. The V segment lost 7 bases and the J segment 7 bases; nucleotides outside the gene matches: 3. This CDR3 region has 13 residues. The DNA of the CDR3 is TGCGCCAGCAAGGGACAGGGGGGACAGCCCCAGCATTTT. Encoded protein: CASKGQGGQPQHF.

The chain recombines TRBV11-2 with TRBJ2-5; 11 bases align to TRBD1. This CDR3 comprises 19 residues. The ends lost 3 bases at V and 1 base at J; junction bases unmatched: 13. Looked up from germline, CDR1 is SGHAT and CDR2 is FQNNGV. CDR3 protein: CASSLGPGQGVVPQETQYF. CDR3 sequence (DNA): TGTGCCAGCAGCTTGGGCCCGGGACAGGGGGTTGTCCCCCAAGAGACCCAGTACTTC.

On this clone: A read error may account for a junction end that differs from germline. The chain joins TRBV7-9 to TRBJ1-6, with 7 positions matching TRBD1. The CDR3 extends over 13 amino acids. Germline V gene lookup returns CDR1 SEHNR and CDR2 FQNEAQ (reference sequence). The CDR3 reads CASSPGGNSPPHF. The CDR3 region has the DNA TGTGCCAGCAGCCCAGGGGGGAATTCACCCCCCCACTTT.

The chain is built from TRBV18 and TRBJ1-5; 10 bases map to TRBD1. Germline loops: CDR1 KGHSH, CDR2 LQKENI. V was clipped by 3 bases and J by 5 bases; unmatched bases: 7. The CDR3 is 16 residues long. CDR3 coding DNA: TGTGCCAGCTCACCTCTGATGGGGACAGGGGATCAGCCCCAGCATTTT. It translates to CASSPLMGTGDQPQHF.

The chain employs TRBV5-1 and TRBJ2-7, with TRBD1 matching over 7 bases. The CDR3 length is 13 residues. The germline V gene encodes CDR1 SGHRS and CDR2 YFSETQ. V gave up 0 bases and J gave up 7 bases; unmatched junction bases: 4. The CDR3 reads CASSLVQGREQYF. CDR3 in DNA: TGCGCCAGCAGCTTGGTACAGGGGAGAGAGCAGTACTTC.

The rearrangement joins TRBV6-6 to TRBJ2-1, with D uncertain. The CDR3 covers 14 residues. Germline assignment: CDR1 MNHNY and CDR2 SVGAGI (reference sequence). Deletions cut 5 bases from V and 0 bases from J, with 8 bases between. DNA of the CDR3: TGTGCCAGCAGTGTACTTAGCTCCTACAATGAGCAGTTCTTC. It translates to CASSVLSSYNEQFF.

The chain links TRBV27 to TRBJ1-1; no reliable D call. V was pared by 2 bases and J by 0 bases, with 7 bases between. This CDR3 is 14 amino acids long. CDR1 is MNHEY and CDR2 is SMNVEV in the germline V gene (reference sequence). DNA for the CDR3: TGTGCCAGCAGTTTAGGGCACGTGAACACTGAAGCTTTCTTT. The encoded protein is CASSLGHVNTEAFF.